The source of this T cell receptor (beta chain) is a study of blood T cells in healthy people across ages. There are many counts of this clonotype. With 5 bases clipped from V and 2 bases from J, the junction kept 3 bases outside the gene matches. The CDR3 extends over 15 amino acids. With a J-beta primer mix and a sample-barcoded 5' primer, a second PCR ran 7 to 11 cycles. TCRdb recomputed calls from the 5' RACE reads with MiXCR, one row per CDR3 protein. The sample records approximately 810,000 distinct CDR3 sequences, roughly 26% being singletons. This chain uses TRBV12-3 or TRBV12-4 with TRBJ2-1; 10 positions agree with TRBD2. The sequenced material came from blood. This receptor was identified in a woman at least 80 years old in good health. This CDR3 is CASSGAGGPYNEQFF. In DNA form, the CDR3 reads TGTGCCAGCAGTGGAGCGGGGGGGCCCTACAATGAGCAGTTCTTC.